The sequence of this T cell receptor (beta chain) was determined in a study of blood T cell repertoires in COVID-19 (dated by TCRdb to the early 2020s). With regard to the full study: Collaborator samples came from the United States, Italy and Spain and covered acute and convalescent phases of COVID-19. The samples were drawn from two sources: the first 160 participants of the ongoing ImmuneRACE study, and 950 to 1,500 subjects contributed by 6 global collaborators. Nearly every sample came with metadata listing a de-identified subject ID, COVID-19 status, age in years and sex. Where available, HLA class I and class II types were obtained from metadata supplied by the sample provider rather than from assay-based typing. The prospective study material was composed of cDNA or gDNA derived from T cells, B-cell-depleted T cells, or PBMCs. The repertoires were released in a freely available public database intended as a resource for research on the immune response to SARS-CoV-2. The dataset comprised deeply sampled blood TCRbeta repertoires from subjects exposed to, actively infected with, or recovered from COVID-19. Study-wide findings and limitations: How much clinical and demographic metadata was included differed by source and by participant, and the metadata was provided uncurated.

In the prospective study, participants were about 18 to 100 years old, resided in approximately 22 geographic areas of the United States, and were enrolled through a virtual design. In the prospective study, participants were assigned to cohorts based on the clinical history participants reported in a screening survey and a study questionnaire. In the prospective study, whole blood, serum and a nasopharyngeal or oropharyngeal swab were collected from each participant by mobile phlebotomists. Additional blood draws and questionnaires over an approximately two-month period could optionally be provided by prospective study participants. Before DNA extraction, prospective study blood samples were shipped either frozen or at room temperature. On this clone: It has no known antigen specificity. Base qualities were left out, and no much larger clone turns up one base away.

Via the germline V gene (reference sequence), CDR1 is LNHNV and CDR2 YYDKDF. The CDR3 has 13 amino acids, counting the end cysteine and phenylalanine. The sequence is cut down to CDR3 DNA, 39 bases in frame from base 1. Cut back by 4 bases and 4 bases, the V and J ends lie 5 bases apart. The immunoSEQ Assay, a bias-controlled multiplex PCR, was used to amplify TCRbeta CDR3 regions from genomic DNA. Concerning the study's data processing: Nucleated cell counts per sample were estimated from amplification of reference gene primers within the assay. To quantify the absolute abundance of each unique TCRbeta CDR3 rearrangement, sequence reads were collapsed and filtered. For each sample, productive Simpson clonality was calculated by taking the square root of Simpson's diversity index across productive rearrangements. The table was pulled from immuneACCESS by TCRdb, which kept in-frame rearrangements only. Such tables lose some clones; where checked, under half of the loss comes from unresolved V genes, and the rest has no known cause. From that table come the V and J calls and clone size; the DNA was used to work out D and trimming. In this sample the table shows fewer than 450,000 clones, roughly 87% of which occur a single time. The ten largest clones add up to more than 2% of the sample.

This TCR came from a woman aged 40 to 50 with acute COVID-19. The sample taken for sequencing was PBMCs or T cells enriched from blood (not recorded which). Here the chain combines TRBV15 and TRBJ1-6; no D segment can be confidently identified. The DNA is as follows: TGTGCCACCAGCAACAGTTATAATTCACCCCTCCACTTT. Translation gives CATSNSYNSPLHF.